This T cell receptor beta chain is drawn from a study of blood T cell repertoires in COVID-19. The overall study: Samples taken during acute and convalescent COVID-19 were collected in the United States, Italy and Spain.

One Seattle source followed patients from active infection through their disease course. This clone was picked up a small number of times. Per the original data handling: Estimation of nucleated cell counts was performed using reference gene primer amplification. TCRdb's copy holds only in-frame clones and misses some; the assay was immunoSEQ multiplex PCR. V, J and clone size reflect that table, while D and trimming were determined from the DNA. The data contain some 140,000 clones, about 83% of them singletons. The clonotype originates from a woman aged 60-75 years with COVID-19, enrolled during active disease. Sequencing used peripheral blood.

Here the CDR3 reads CASSSGTSDWANVLTF. The CDR3 bases are TGTGCCAGCAGCTCCGGGACTTCAGATTGGGCCAACGTCCTGACTTTC. The rearrangement uses TRBV7-9 and TRBJ2-6; maybe TRBD2 (6 bases). Germline V CDR1 and CDR2: SEHNR, FQNEAQ (reference sequence). Between the trimmed V and J ends, which lost 4 bases and 5 bases, there was a span of 15 bases. The CDR3 has 16 residues.